These 10 T cell receptor beta chains were sequenced from one sample in a study of T-cell reconstitution after alpha-beta-depleted transplantation in children. The TCRbeta library incorporated unique molecular identifiers. TCRdb used MiXCR to reprocess the PCR reads, holding one entry per CDR3 protein. The sample yields 190,000 or so distinct CDR3 sequences, around 7% seen once. Sequenced material: PBMCs from the stem cell graft donor, taken from the stem cell graft. The receptors derive from a human donor who donated a stem cell graft to a child with Wiskott-Aldrich syndrome.

This clonotype was seen ten or more times. The chain joins TRBV27 to TRBJ2-1; D is uncertain. Trimming stripped 5 bases from V and 2 bases from J, with 4 bases between. Germline V gene lookup returns CDR1 MNHEY and CDR2 SMNVEV (reference sequence). CDR3 size: 12 residues. CDR3 sequence: CASSTAYNEQFF. The CDR3 coding sequence is TGTGCCAGCAGTACAGCCTACAATGAGCAGTTCTTC.

In its sample, this clonotype was seen many times. The chain is built from TRBV4-1 and TRBJ1-1, with D hard to call. This CDR3 comprises 14 residues. Trimming shortened V by 6 bases and J by 2 bases, and 13 bases separated the two germline ends. Germline V CDR1 and CDR2: MGHRA, YSYEKL. CDR3 amino acids: CASRNPGGNTEAFF. The DNA of the CDR3 is TGCGCCAGCAGAAACCCAGGAGGTAACACTGAAGCTTTCTTT.

This clonotype was seen repeatedly, ten times or more. J is TRBJ2-3 and V is TRBV25-1; D call uncertain. Per the germline V gene, CDR1 is MGHDK and CDR2 is SYGVNS. This CDR3 is 14 amino acids long. Trimming removed 2 bases from V and 4 bases from J, with 10 bases in between. The CDR3: CASSESRVSDTQYF. As DNA, the CDR3 is TGTGCCAGCAGTGAAAGTCGCGTCTCAGATACGCAGTATTTT.

This sequence joins TRBV20-1 and TRBJ2-7; 7 bases are shared with TRBD1. The trim removed 3 bases at V and 4 bases at J, leaving 15 bases unmatched. Germline V gene data show CDR1 as DFQATT and CDR2 as SNEGSKA (reference sequence). The CDR3 consists of 16 residues. DNA of the CDR3: TGCAGTGCTAGGGCCGAGGACAGGCCGCTCGGGTACGAGCAGTACTTC. Its protein is CSARAEDRPLGYEQYF.

Many counts were recorded for this clonotype. The V gene is TRBV5-1, the J gene TRBJ1-5; D is uncertain. V was cut by 0 bases and J by 7 bases, with 17 bases left in between. Germline CDR1 SGHRS, CDR2 YFSETQ. The length of the CDR3 is 16 residues. CDR3 loop: CASSLEGGSALQPQHF. The CDR3 nucleotides read TGCGCCAGCAGCTTGGAGGGAGGGAGTGCATTACAGCCCCAGCATTTT.

This clonotype was detected ten times or more. This sequence joins TRBV5-1 and TRBJ1-1; 7 nucleotides line up with TRBD1. CDR1 SGHRS and CDR2 YFSETQ come from the germline V gene. CDR3 size: 14 residues. Trimming at V came to 6 bases and at J to 1 base, leaving 6 bases not matched to a gene. The CDR3 DNA follows: TGCGCCAGCACCCGGGACAGTACGAACACTGAAGCTTTCTTT. Amino acid sequence: CASTRDSTNTEAFF.

V is TRBV27 and J is TRBJ2-7; D not resolved. V was clipped by 3 bases and J by 1 base, with 13 bases between them. This CDR3 region has 15 residues. Per the germline V gene, CDR1 is MNHEY and CDR2 is SMNVEV (reference sequence). The CDR3 DNA follows: TGTGCCAGCAGTTTTAGGACCCCGGCGTCCTACGAGCAGTACTTC. It yields the protein CASSFRTPASYEQYF.

This clonotype was counted between two and nine times. J is TRBJ2-5 and V is TRBV28; D possibly corresponds to TRBD2 (6 bases). This CDR3 has 14 residues. Between the trimmed V and J ends, which lost 8 bases and 7 bases, there was a span of 20 bases. Germline CDR1 and CDR2: MDHEN and SYDVKM. This CDR3 reads CASLLRGSVGTQYF. The CDR3, as DNA: TGTGCCAGCCTTCTCCGGGGGAGTGTTGGGACCCAGTACTTC.

This clonotype was seen many times. The chain joins TRBV24-1 to TRBJ2-1; 9 nucleotides align to TRBD1. This CDR3 comprises 15 residues. Germline CDR1 KGHDR, CDR2 SFDVKD. Trimming took 9 bases from V and 5 from J; bases not matched to a gene: 10. CDR3 residues: CATSGWDRDHNEQFF. As DNA, the CDR3 is TGTGCCACCTCCGGGTGGGACAGGGACCACAATGAGCAGTTCTTC.

Points on this clonotype: A much larger clone lies a single base off, so this may be a read error. The rearrangement uses TRBV14 and TRBJ2-7, with 9 bases that match TRBD1. The CDR3 length is 15 residues. Trimming cost V 5 bases and J 1 base; bases outside gene matches: 6. Per the germline V gene, CDR1 is SGHDN and CDR2 is FVKESK. Written as DNA, the CDR3 is TGTGCCAGCAGCAAGGTGGACAGGGGATCCTACGAGCAGTACTTC. It yields the protein CASSKVDRGSYEQYF.